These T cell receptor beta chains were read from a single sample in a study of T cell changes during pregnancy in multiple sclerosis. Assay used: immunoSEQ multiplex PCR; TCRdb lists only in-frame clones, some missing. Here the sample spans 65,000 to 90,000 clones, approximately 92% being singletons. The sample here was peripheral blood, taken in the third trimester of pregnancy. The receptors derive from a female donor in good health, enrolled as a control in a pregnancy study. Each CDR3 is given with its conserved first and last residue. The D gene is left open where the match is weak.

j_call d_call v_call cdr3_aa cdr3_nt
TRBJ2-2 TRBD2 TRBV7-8 CASSSGTSGGPGELFF TGTGCCAGCAGCTCCGGGACTAGCGGGGGACCCGGGGAGCTGTTTTTT
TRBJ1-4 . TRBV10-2 CASSVRVVGRTNEKLFF TGCGCCAGCAGTGTCAGGGTAGTAGGGAGGACTAATGAAAAACTGTTTTTT
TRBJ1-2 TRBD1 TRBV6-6 CASSYPGTGEGYTF TGTGCCAGCAGTTACCCCGGGACAGGGGAGGGCTACACCTTC
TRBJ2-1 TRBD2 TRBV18 CASSPPGLAGANEQFF TGTGCCAGCTCACCACCGGGACTAGCGGGAGCCAATGAGCAGTTCTTC
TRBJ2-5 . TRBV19 CASSIIQGETQYF TGTGCCAGTAGTATAATACAGGGAGAGACCCAGTACTTC
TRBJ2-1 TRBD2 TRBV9 CASSVGGTTSVSYNEQFF TGTGCCAGCAGCGTAGGAGGTACGACTAGCGTCTCCTACAATGAGCAGTTCTTC
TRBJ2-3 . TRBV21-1 CASIRTSGNTDTQYF TGTGCCAGCATAAGGACTAGCGGCAACACAGATACGCAGTATTTT
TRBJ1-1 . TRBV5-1 CASSFFLRRTVRKNTEAFF TGCGCCAGCAGCTTTTTCTTGCGCCGGACAGTGCGAAAGAACACTGAAGCTTTCTTT
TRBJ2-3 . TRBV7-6 CASSFQGRADTQYF TGTGCCAGCAGCTTCCAGGGTAGGGCAGATACGCAGTATTTT
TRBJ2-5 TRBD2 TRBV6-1 CASSDTSGGPEETQYF TGTGCCAGCAGTGACACTAGCGGGGGTCCGGAGGAGACCCAGTACTTC
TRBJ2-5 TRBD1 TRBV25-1 CASSVPTGGQETQYF TGTGCCAGCAGTGTACCGACAGGGGGCCAAGAGACCCAGTACTTC
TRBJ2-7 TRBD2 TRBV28 CASRPSGRAYEQYF TGTGCCAGCAGACCCAGCGGGAGGGCCTACGAGCAGTACTTC
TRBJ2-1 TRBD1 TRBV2 CASTDRGTYNEQFF TGTGCCAGCACTGACAGGGGAACCTACAATGAGCAGTTCTTC
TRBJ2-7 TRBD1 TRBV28 CASRDRGSYEQYF TGTGCCAGCCGGGACAGGGGTTCCTACGAGCAGTACTTC
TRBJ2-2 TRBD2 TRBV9 CASSPSGRANTGELFF TGTGCCAGCAGCCCTAGCGGGAGGGCGAACACCGGGGAGCTGTTTTTT
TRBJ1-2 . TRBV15 CATSRPIEGSRSYTF TGTGCCACCAGCAGACCCATCGAGGGATCCCGTAGCTACACCTTC